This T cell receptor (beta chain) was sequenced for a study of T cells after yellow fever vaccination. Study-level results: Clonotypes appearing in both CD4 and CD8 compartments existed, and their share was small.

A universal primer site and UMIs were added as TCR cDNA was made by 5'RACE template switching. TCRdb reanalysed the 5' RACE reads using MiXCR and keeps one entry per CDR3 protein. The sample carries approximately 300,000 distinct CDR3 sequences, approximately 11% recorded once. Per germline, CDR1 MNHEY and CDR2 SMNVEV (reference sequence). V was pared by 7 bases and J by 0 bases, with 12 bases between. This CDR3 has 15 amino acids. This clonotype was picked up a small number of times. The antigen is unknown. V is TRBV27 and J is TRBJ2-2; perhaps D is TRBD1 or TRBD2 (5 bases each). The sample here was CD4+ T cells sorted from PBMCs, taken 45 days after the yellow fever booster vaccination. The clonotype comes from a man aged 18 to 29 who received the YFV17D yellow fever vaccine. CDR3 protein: CASTRDGANTGELFF. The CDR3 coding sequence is TGTGCCAGCACGAGGGACGGAGCGAACACCGGGGAGCTGTTTTTT.